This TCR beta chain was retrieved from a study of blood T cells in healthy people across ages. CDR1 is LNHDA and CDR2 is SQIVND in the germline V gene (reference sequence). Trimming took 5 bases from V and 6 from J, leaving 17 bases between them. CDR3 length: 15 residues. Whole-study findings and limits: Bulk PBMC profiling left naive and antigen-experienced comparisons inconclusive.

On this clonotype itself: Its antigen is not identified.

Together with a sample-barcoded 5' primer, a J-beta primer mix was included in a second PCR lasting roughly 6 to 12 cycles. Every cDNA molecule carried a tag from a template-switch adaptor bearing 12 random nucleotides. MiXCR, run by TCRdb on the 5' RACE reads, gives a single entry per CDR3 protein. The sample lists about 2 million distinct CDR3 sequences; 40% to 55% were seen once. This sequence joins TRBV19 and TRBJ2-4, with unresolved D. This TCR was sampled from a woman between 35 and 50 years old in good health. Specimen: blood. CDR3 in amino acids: CASSAGWDSGNIQYF. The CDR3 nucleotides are TGTGCCAGTAGTGCCGGCTGGGATAGTGGAAACATTCAGTACTTC.